This T cell receptor beta chain was documented in a study of T cells in Graves' hyperthyroidism and ophthalmopathy. Worth noting for this clonotype: The target antigen is unknown.

RNA transcripts served as the template for amplifying TCR beta CDR3 regions. TCR CDR3 underwent first-round RT-PCR with the HTBI primer set. TCRdb used MiXCR to reprocess the multiplex PCR reads, holding one entry per CDR3 protein. The sample holds around 600,000 distinct CDR3 sequences, approximately 14% seen once. Overall study findings and caveats: A 13 V-J model separated ophthalmopathy from stable hyperthyroidism. Most expanded thyroid clonotypes above 0.001 recurred in blood.

Patients aged 18 to 65 had newly diagnosed hyperthyroidism that had lasted under 2 months. From approximately 9.1 ml of fresh peripheral blood, PBMCs were isolated. The sample taken for sequencing was blood. The sequence was obtained from a woman in her 30s with Graves' hyperthyroidism.

Here the CDR3 reads CASSHSPSGIVTDTQYF. The CDR3 bases are TGTGCCAGCAGCCACTCTCCTAGCGGGATAGTAACAGATACGCAGTATTTT. The rearrangement links TRBV9 to TRBJ2-3; the match to TRBD2 covers 9 bases. Germline CDR1 is SGDLS and CDR2 is YYNGEE. The CDR3 is 17 residues long. Trimming removed 4 bases from V and 3 bases from J; junction bases left unmatched: 12.